This T cell receptor (beta chain) was recorded in a study of blood T cell repertoires in COVID-19 (dated by TCRdb to 2018 to 2021). General notes on the study: Samples covering the acute and convalescent phases of COVID-19 were provided by collaborators in the United States, Italy and Spain. Deeply sampled blood TCRbeta repertoires from subjects exposed to, actively infected with, or recovered from COVID-19 were included in the dataset. HLA class I and class II types, where available, came from metadata supplied by the sample provider rather than from assay-based typing. Sample metadata almost always included a de-identified subject ID, COVID-19 status, age in years and sex. Samples came from the ongoing ImmuneRACE study (first 160 participants) plus 1,254 subjects from 6 global collaborators. The repertoires were released in a freely available public database intended as a resource for research on the immune response to SARS-CoV-2. The material from the prospective study consisted of cDNA or gDNA derived from T cells, B-cell-depleted T cells, or PBMCs.

Comment on this clone: Its cognate antigen has yet to be identified. Base qualities are not provided; no much larger clone lies one nucleotide away.

Here is what the overall study found, with its caveats: How much clinical and demographic metadata was included differed by source and by participant, and the metadata was provided uncurated.

From its cysteine to its phenylalanine, the CDR3 spans 13 amino acids. The CDR3 DNA has 39 bases and is translated from base 1. In the germline V gene, CDR1 corresponds to MNHEY and CDR2 to SVGAGI. The trim is 7 bases for V and 7 bases for J, with a gap of 14 bases between the germline ends. TCRbeta CDR3 regions were amplified from genomic DNA by means of the immunoSEQ Assay, a bias-controlled multiplex PCR. As for how the authors treated the data: The number of nucleated cells in each sample was estimated by amplification of reference gene primers within the assay. To quantify the absolute abundance of each unique TCRbeta CDR3 rearrangement, sequence reads were collapsed and filtered. For each sample, productive Simpson clonality was calculated as the square root of Simpson's diversity index across productive rearrangements. What TCRdb holds here is the immuneACCESS table cut down to in-frame rearrangements. Part of the clones is not present; checked against another copy, under half of the missing clones reflect an unresolved V gene, and the others are unexplained. That table furnishes V, J and clone size, whereas the DNA furnished D and trimming. This sample is represented by 90,000 to 130,000 clones; around four fifths of them were singletons. 7.9% of the sample belongs to the ten largest clones.

The collaborating institutions used their own protocols to collect whole blood in K2EDTA tubes. For TCRbeta analysis, collaborator samples were shipped as frozen whole blood, as isolated PBMCs, or as DNA extracted from either sample type. This TCR was sampled from a man between 65 and 79 years old with acute or convalescent COVID-19. This chain is built from TRBV6-5 and TRBJ2-1; no D gene is confidently identified. Sequencing was carried out using peripheral blood. This receptor has the CDR3 CASTITVGNEQFF. Read as DNA, the sequence is TGTGCCAGCACCATTACAGTTGGGAATGAGCAGTTCTTC.